The 27 T cell receptor beta chains below come from one sample, sequenced in a study of Tregs in tolerant kidney transplant recipients. Assay: immunoSEQ multiplex PCR; the TCRdb copy retains only in-frame clones and omits some. Its table lists about 52,000 clones. The sample was CD4+ T cells from blood, taken before the transplant. All receptors derive from a human donor who received a combined kidney and bone marrow transplant.

Remarks on this clone: The CDR3 is cut off 3 residues early in the read; its end comes from the germline J gene. The V and J genes are TRBV5-5 and TRBJ1-1; D may be TRBD1 (6 bases). Germline lookup yields CDR1 SGHKS and CDR2 YYEKEE (reference sequence). The CDR3 has 15 residues. The V gene lost 0 bases and the J gene lost 4 bases, with 13 bases spanning the gap. The CDR3 sequence: CASSLVPRGATEAFF. Partial CDR3 DNA: TGTGCCAGCAGCTTGGTTCCCCGGGGGGCCACTGAA.

As regards this clone: The DNA ends 3 residues before the CDR3 does, and the rest of the CDR3 is filled in from the germline J gene. The chain is built from TRBV6-2 or TRBV6-3 and TRBJ1-2, with 8 bases that match TRBD1. The CDR3 sequence is 12 residues long. CDR1 and CDR2 from the germline V gene are MNHEY and SVGEGT. The CDR3 bases that were read are TGTGCCAGCAGTGACAGGGGAAGAGGC. Its translation is CASSDRGRG. The full CDR3 sequence reads CASSDRGRGYTF.

The CDR3 loop is CASSLGVAQDTDTQYF. The sequenced CDR3 bases are TGCGCCAGCAGCTTGGGGGTTGCTCAGGACACAGATACG. V usage is TRBV5-1 and J usage is TRBJ2-3; no reliable D call. The read is 3 residues too short to cover the CDR3 end, so that end is filled in from the germline J gene. In germline, CDR1 is SGHRS, CDR2 YFSETQ. This CDR3 has 16 amino acids. V was trimmed by 0 bases and J by 2 bases, leaving 13 bases between them.

A remark on this clone: The read comes to an end 3 residues before the CDR3 does, leaving the germline J gene to fill in the end. The chain is built from TRBV2 and TRBJ2-3; D call uncertain. The CDR3 length is 14 residues. Germline assignment: CDR1 SNHLY and CDR2 FYNNEI. The V end lost 5 bases, the J end lost 1 base, and 10 bases lay between the germline ends. Here the CDR3 reads CASSSPSGTDTQYF. CDR3 bases read: TGTGCCAGCAGTTCTCCCAGTGGCACAGATACG.

A remark on this clone: The CDR3 extends 3 residues past the end of the read, so its final part is completed from the germline J gene. The V call is TRBV11-3, the J call TRBJ2-3, with TRBD1 matching 9 bases. V lost 7 bases to trimming and J lost 3 bases; unmatched junction nucleotides: 5. The CDR3 covers 14 residues. Germline CDR1 SGHNT, CDR2 YENEEA. Partial CDR3 DNA: TGTGCCAGCACCCCGGGACAGGGTACAGATACG. It codes for CASTPGQGTDT. The entire CDR3 protein is CASTPGQGTDTQYF.

A note on this clone: The CDR3 end falls 3 residues outside the read, so it is completed with the germline J gene. The chain has TRBV7-9 and TRBJ2-7; tentatively, D is TRBD2 (5 bases). Trimming shortened V by 0 bases and J by 3 bases, and 12 bases separated the two germline ends. This CDR3 comprises 15 residues. Germline V lookup: CDR1 SEHNR, CDR2 FQNEAQ (reference sequence). The sequenced part of the CDR3 DNA is TGTGCCAGCAGCTTAGCATCTAGCACCCGCTACGAG. This encodes CASSLASSTRYE. The full CDR3 protein reads CASSLASSTRYEQYF.

Turning to this clone: The CDR3 goes on 3 residues after the read ends, and that part is filled in from the germline J gene. V is TRBV5-1 and J is TRBJ1-1; possible D gene TRBD1, 6 bases. The CDR3 is 15 amino acids. The V end lost 2 bases, the J end lost 4 bases, and 15 bases lay between the germline ends. CDR1 and CDR2 from the germline V gene are SGHRS and YFSETQ. The covered CDR3 bases are TGCGCCAGCAGCTTAAGGACAGCAAGAATCACTGAA. Its protein product is CASSLRTARITE. The full CDR3 sequence reads CASSLRTARITEAFF.

Concerning this clone itself: Sequencing ends 3 residues short of the CDR3 end; the germline J gene provides the rest. This chain connects TRBV19 to TRBJ2-3, with D perhaps given as TRBD1 or TRBD2 (5 bases each). The V gene's germline CDR1 is LNHDA and CDR2 SQIVND (reference sequence). The length of the CDR3 is 13 residues. V was pared by 11 bases and J by 3 bases, with 15 bases between. CDR3 DNA (partial): TGTGCCGTGGGGAGAGGGGAAACAGATACG. Translating gives CAVGRGETDT. The complete CDR3 sequence is CAVGRGETDTQYF.

About this clone itself: The read terminates 3 residues before the CDR3 end, so the remaining end is supplied by the germline J gene. The chain joins TRBV6-1 to TRBJ1-1; D remains ambiguous. Trimming cost V 3 bases and J 1 base, with 6 bases left between them. CDR3 length equals 13 residues. Per germline, CDR1 MNHNS and CDR2 SASEGT. This CDR3 reads CASSDFRNTEAFF. The CDR3 DNA, read in part, is TGTGCCAGCAGTGATTTTAGGAACACTGAA.

A word on this clone: Read sequence stops 3 residues before the CDR3 end, and the germline J gene provides the missing end. V is TRBV6-2 or TRBV6-3 and J is TRBJ2-1; 7 nucleotides match TRBD2. After removal of 6 bases from V and 4 bases from J, the junction contained 3 bases not matched to a gene. CDR3 size: 13 residues. CDR1 MNHEY and CDR2 SVGEGT come from the germline V gene. CDR3 sequence reads: CASSRTSYNEQFF. The CDR3 DNA, read in part, is TGTGCCAGCAGCCGGACTAGTTACAATGAG.

A note on this clone: The CDR3 end falls 3 residues outside the read, so it is completed with the germline J gene. The chain is built from TRBV13 and TRBJ1-2, with 8 nucleotides matching TRBD1. V lost 5 bases to trimming and J lost 4 bases; unmatched junction nucleotides: 12. The CDR3 runs 16 residues. In germline, CDR1 is PRHDT, CDR2 FYEKMQ (reference sequence). The CDR3 sequence is CASSPRYRGDGYGYTF. The sequenced CDR3 bases are TGTGCCAGCAGCCCAAGGTACAGGGGGGATGGCTATGGC.

In the case of this clone: The CDR3 end lies 3 residues beyond the end of the read and is filled in from the germline J gene. The chain links TRBV19 to TRBJ2-5; a possible D gene is TRBD2 (5 bases). V dropped 1 base and J dropped 1 base, with 10 bases sitting between them. In germline, CDR1 is LNHDA, CDR2 SQIVND (reference sequence). The CDR3 contains 15 residues. The CDR3 bases that were read are TGTGCCAGTAGTATAGGAGGTAGCGTCCAAGAGACC. It specifies CASSIGGSVQET. The whole CDR3 sequence is CASSIGGSVQETQYF.

As for this clone: The read gets to within 3 residues of the CDR3 end, and the germline J gene fills in the rest. The chain is built from TRBV6-2 or TRBV6-3 and TRBJ2-3, with unresolved D. Germline V gene data show CDR1 as MNHEY and CDR2 as SVGEGT. The CDR3 totals 13 residues. Between the trimmed V and J ends, which lost 8 bases and 3 bases, there was a span of 12 bases. Incomplete CDR3 DNA: TGTGCCAGCGTCAACACCCGAACAGATACG. This encodes CASVNTRTDT. In full, the CDR3 is CASVNTRTDTQYF.

The part of the CDR3 DNA that was read is TGCAGCGTTGAAAAGGCGGGGGACCCAGGGGAGACC. It codes for CSVEKAGDPGET. The full-length CDR3 reads as CSVEKAGDPGETQYF. The gene calls are TRBV29-1 and TRBJ2-5, with 7 bases lining up with TRBD2. The CDR3 end falls 3 residues outside the read, so it is completed with the germline J gene. The CDR3 has 15 residues. Germline values: CDR1 SQVTM, CDR2 ANQGSEA. The junction had 11 bases not matched to a gene; V was cut back by 2 bases and J by 5 bases.

On this clone: The DNA ends 3 residues before the CDR3 does, and the rest of the CDR3 is filled in from the germline J gene. The rearrangement uses TRBV7-2 and TRBJ2-7, with D uncertain. CDR1 is SGHTA, CDR2 FQGNSA, per germline. This CDR3 has 13 amino acids. The germline V and J ends were trimmed by 5 bases and 4 bases, with 12 bases remaining between them. The CDR3 bases that were read are TGTGCCAGCAGCCCCCAGTCCGGGTACGAG. This encodes CASSPQSGYE. The entire CDR3 reads CASSPQSGYEQYF. Complete variable domain (other parts from reference TRBV7-2 and TRBJ2-7): GAGVSQSPSNKVTEKGKDVELRCDPISGHTALYWYRQSLGQGLEFLIYFQGNSAPDKSGLPSDRFSAERTGGSVSTLTIQRTQQEDSAVYLCASSPQSGYEQYFGPGTRLTVT.

For this clone: The CDR3 is cut off 3 residues early in the read; its end comes from the germline J gene. The V and J genes are TRBV20-1 and TRBJ2-5, with D possibly TRBD2 on 6 matching bases. CDR1 is DFQATT, CDR2 SNEGSKA, per germline (reference sequence). V was cut by 2 bases and J by 2 bases, with 18 bases left in between. The length of the CDR3 is 16 residues. The part of the CDR3 DNA that was read is TGCAGTGCTAGATCGCTCGGGCGGGGATCACAAGAGACC. Residues: CSARSLGRGSQET. The whole CDR3 sequence is CSARSLGRGSQETQYF.

Note on this clone: The read comes to an end 3 residues before the CDR3 does, leaving the germline J gene to fill in the end. This rearrangement joins TRBV2 to TRBJ2-2; D gene ambiguous. Trimming took off 7 bases at V and 2 bases at J, with 20 bases between the two ends. The CDR3 extends over 17 amino acids. From germline, CDR1 is SNHLY and CDR2 FYNNEI. CDR3 DNA, as far as it was read: TGTGCCAGCACCATCCCAGGTGGGCAGATCAACACCGGGGAG. Translating it yields CASTIPGGQINTGE. The entire CDR3 protein is CASTIPGGQINTGELFF.

Of note for this clone: Coverage ceases 3 residues before the CDR3 finishes, and the germline J gene fills in the end. The rearrangement uses TRBV18 and TRBJ1-4; TRBD1 might be the D (5 bases). The V end lost 0 bases, the J end lost 8 bases, and 16 bases lay between the germline ends. This CDR3 spans 16 amino acids. Germline assignment: CDR1 KGHSH and CDR2 LQKENI. CDR3 in amino acids: CASSPPGLVAGEKLFF. The DNA read from the CDR3 is TGTGCCAGCTCACCACCGGGACTAGTGGCCGGGGAAAAA.

About this clone: Read data end 3 residues before the CDR3 end; the end is taken from the germline J gene. V usage is TRBV7-9 and J usage is TRBJ2-5; TRBD2 matches 12 bases. J gave up 5 bases and V 6 bases, and 7 bases lay outside the gene matches. CDR3 length: 15 amino acids. The germline gives CDR1 SEHNR, CDR2 FQNEAQ (reference sequence). CDR3 bases read: TGTGCCAGCAGTGCTAGCGGGAGGGCCGGTGAGACC. It yields the protein CASSASGRAGET. In full, the CDR3 reads CASSASGRAGETQYF.

A word on this clone: Read data end 3 residues before the CDR3 end; the end is taken from the germline J gene. The V call is TRBV7-2, the J call TRBJ2-4, with D possibly TRBD1 on 6 matching bases. The CDR3 loop spans 14 amino acids. The germline V gene encodes CDR1 SGHTA and CDR2 FQGNSA. V shed 1 base and J shed 4 bases, with 8 bases lying between them. The CDR3 loop is CASSLDRVKNIQYF. CDR3 bases read: TGTGCCAGCAGCTTAGACAGGGTAAAAAACATT. The whole variable domain, remainder taken from reference TRBV7-2 and TRBJ2-4, is GAGVSQSPSNKVTEKGKDVELRCDPISGHTALYWYRQSLGQGLEFLIYFQGNSAPDKSGLPSDRFSAERTGGSVSTLTIQRTQQEDSAVYLCASSLDRVKNIQYFGAGTRLSVL.

About this clone itself: The read finishes 3 residues shy of the CDR3 end, and the germline J gene is used to complete it. The chain uses TRBV29-1 and TRBJ2-7, with D maybe TRBD1 (6 bases). CDR1 and CDR2 (germline): SQVTM, ANQGSEA. The CDR3 consists of 14 residues. The DNA read from the CDR3 is TGCAGTGTCAGGGTTTTGGGGGCGGTCCACGAG. Translation gives CSVRVLGAVHE. The full CDR3 sequence reads CSVRVLGAVHEQYF.

Concerning this clone: The read terminates 3 residues ahead of where the CDR3 ends, so the germline J gene completes it. The chain couples TRBV2 to TRBJ1-1, with 7 bases fitting TRBD1. This CDR3 spans 13 amino acids. Germline V lookup: CDR1 SNHLY, CDR2 FYNNEI. V was pared by 8 bases and J by 1 base, with 4 bases of the junction left unmatched. The CDR3 DNA, read in part, is TGTGCCAGCCGTCGACAGGGGAACACTGAA. Residues: CASRRQGNTE. The CDR3, in full, reads CASRRQGNTEAFF. The whole variable domain, filled in from reference TRBV2 and TRBJ1-1, reads EPEVTQTPSHQVTQMGQEVILRCVPISNHLYFYWYRQILGQKVEFLVSFYNNEISEKSEIFDDQFSVERPDGSNFTLKIRSTKLEDSAMYFCASRRQGNTEAFFGQGTRLTVV.

With regard to this clone: With the read ending 3 residues before the CDR3 end, the germline J gene is used to fill in that end. The chain joins TRBV19 to TRBJ2-1, with a possible D match to TRBD2 (6 bases). The germline V and J ends were trimmed by 6 bases and 7 bases, with 22 bases remaining between them. The CDR3 consists of 16 residues. CDR1 is LNHDA and CDR2 is SQIVND in the germline V gene (reference sequence). CDR3 DNA, as far as it was read: TGTGCCAGTAGCCCCCCCGTGGGCGGGGAATATAATGAG. It translates to CASSPPVGGEYNE. The whole CDR3 is CASSPPVGGEYNEQFF.

With regard to this clone: The sequenced fragment ends 3 residues before the CDR3 boundary, so the rest is inferred from the germline J gene. V is TRBV18 and J is TRBJ1-1; 8 nucleotides line up with TRBD1. V lost 4 bases, J lost 0 bases, and 1 base stayed unmatched. Germline values: CDR1 KGHSH, CDR2 LQKENI. The CDR3 sequence is 14 residues long. Incomplete CDR3 DNA: TGTGCCAGCTCACGACAGGGGATGAACACTGAA. Translated: CASSRQGMNTE. The whole CDR3 sequence is CASSRQGMNTEAFF.

With respect to this clone: Read sequence stops 3 residues before the CDR3 end, and the germline J gene provides the missing end. This rearrangement joins TRBV6-2 or TRBV6-3 to TRBJ2-7; D is uncertain. Germline loops: CDR1 MNHEY, CDR2 SVGEGT. V was trimmed by 7 bases and J by 3 bases, leaving 13 bases between them. The CDR3 covers 13 residues. Here the CDR3 reads CASTEPPGYEQYF. The DNA read from the CDR3 is TGTGCCAGCACCGAACCCCCCGGCTACGAG.

With respect to this clone: The read comes to an end 3 residues before the CDR3 does, leaving the germline J gene to fill in the end. The rearrangement links TRBV30 to TRBJ2-1; 7 bases align to TRBD2. The germline V gene encodes CDR1 GTSNPN and CDR2 SVGIG (reference sequence). V gave up 4 bases and J gave up 4 bases; unmatched junction bases: 4. The CDR3 has 13 amino acids. The sequenced part of the CDR3 DNA is TGTGCCTGGACGGCGGGAGTTTACAATGAG. Translated, it gives CAWTAGVYNE. The entire CDR3 protein is CAWTAGVYNEQFF.

A remark on this clone: The observed sequence ends 3 residues before the CDR3 terminus, with the missing tail filled in from the germline J gene. The chain carries TRBV6-1 and TRBJ2-1; D perhaps matches TRBD1 (7 bases). The CDR3 length is 16 residues. Per the germline V gene, CDR1 is MNHNS and CDR2 is SASEGT. V was pared by 4 bases and J by 6 bases, with 19 bases between. The part of the CDR3 DNA that was read is TGTGCCAGCAGTGGACCAGGGGGGCAGAGAGGCAATGAG. It is translated as CASSGPGGQRGNE. The whole CDR3 protein is CASSGPGGQRGNEQFF.